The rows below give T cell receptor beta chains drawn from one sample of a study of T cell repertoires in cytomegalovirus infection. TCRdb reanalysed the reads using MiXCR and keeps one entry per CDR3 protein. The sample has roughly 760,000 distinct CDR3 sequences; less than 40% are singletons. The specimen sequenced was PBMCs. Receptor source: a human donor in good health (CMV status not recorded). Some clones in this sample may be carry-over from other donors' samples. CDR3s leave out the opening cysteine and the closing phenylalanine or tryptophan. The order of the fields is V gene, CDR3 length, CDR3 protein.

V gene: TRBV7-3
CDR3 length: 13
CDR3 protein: ASSFGGTAGNTIY

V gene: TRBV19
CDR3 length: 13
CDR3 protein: ASSIKGANTGELF

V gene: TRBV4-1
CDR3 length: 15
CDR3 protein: ASSQPSGNTYQETQY

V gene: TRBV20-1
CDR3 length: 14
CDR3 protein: SARDLRGGATDTQY

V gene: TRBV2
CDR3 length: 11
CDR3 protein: ASSAAGNYGYT

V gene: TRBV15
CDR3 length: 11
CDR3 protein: ATSRDKVTRGV

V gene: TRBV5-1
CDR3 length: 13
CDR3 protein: ASHPGTGGRYGYT

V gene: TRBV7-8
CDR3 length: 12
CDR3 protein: ASSLGLSNYGYT

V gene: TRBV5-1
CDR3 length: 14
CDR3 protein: ASSLQPGRRGTEAF

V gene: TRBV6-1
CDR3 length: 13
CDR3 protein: ASSELTSAAYEQY

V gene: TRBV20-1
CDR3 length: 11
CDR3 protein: SATRAGRYEQY

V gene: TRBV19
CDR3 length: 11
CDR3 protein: ASSLDYTYGYT

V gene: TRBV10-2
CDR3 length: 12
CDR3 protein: ASSEARLQSEAF

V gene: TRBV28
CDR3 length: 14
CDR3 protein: ASSFSGAVSGYGYT

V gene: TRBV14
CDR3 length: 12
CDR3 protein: ASSFGPPQIEAF

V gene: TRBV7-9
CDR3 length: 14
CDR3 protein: ASSLVWTGRTGELF